This T cell receptor beta chain was sequenced in a study of T-cell reconstitution after alpha-beta-depleted transplantation in children. The TCRbeta library was prepared with unique molecular identifiers. One entry per CDR3 protein results from TCRdb running MiXCR on the PCR reads. The repertoire has hundreds of thousands of distinct CDR3 sequences, around 15% of them found once; the top ten carry about 32%. Germline CDR1 MNHEY, CDR2 SMNVEV (reference sequence). This CDR3 comprises 18 residues. V was shortened by 2 bases and J by 0 bases, with 16 bases between the two germline ends. General study results and limits: Recipient T cells and thymic progenitors that survived were the source of the high TCRbeta diversity seen at day 60 in some patients. T-cell numbers and diversity, one year after transplant, stemmed largely from T cells that were newly produced. The origin of alpha-beta T cells about two months after transplant was reportedly several hundred expanded graft clones.

Note on this clonotype: Antigen: not known.

The chain combines TRBV27 with TRBJ1-4; possibly TRBD1 for D (5 bases). This sample comprised PBMCs, mostly from graft donor cells, obtained 360 days after TCRalphabeta/CD19-depleted stem cell transplant. This receptor was identified in a boy under three years old who had a stem cell transplant for Wiskott-Aldrich syndrome, so the T cells may come from the graft donor. CDR3 nucleotide sequence: TGTGCCAGCAGTTTAAAGGGACTAAAAGGGACAACTAATGAAAAACTGTTTTTT. Protein product: CASSLKGLKGTTNEKLFF.